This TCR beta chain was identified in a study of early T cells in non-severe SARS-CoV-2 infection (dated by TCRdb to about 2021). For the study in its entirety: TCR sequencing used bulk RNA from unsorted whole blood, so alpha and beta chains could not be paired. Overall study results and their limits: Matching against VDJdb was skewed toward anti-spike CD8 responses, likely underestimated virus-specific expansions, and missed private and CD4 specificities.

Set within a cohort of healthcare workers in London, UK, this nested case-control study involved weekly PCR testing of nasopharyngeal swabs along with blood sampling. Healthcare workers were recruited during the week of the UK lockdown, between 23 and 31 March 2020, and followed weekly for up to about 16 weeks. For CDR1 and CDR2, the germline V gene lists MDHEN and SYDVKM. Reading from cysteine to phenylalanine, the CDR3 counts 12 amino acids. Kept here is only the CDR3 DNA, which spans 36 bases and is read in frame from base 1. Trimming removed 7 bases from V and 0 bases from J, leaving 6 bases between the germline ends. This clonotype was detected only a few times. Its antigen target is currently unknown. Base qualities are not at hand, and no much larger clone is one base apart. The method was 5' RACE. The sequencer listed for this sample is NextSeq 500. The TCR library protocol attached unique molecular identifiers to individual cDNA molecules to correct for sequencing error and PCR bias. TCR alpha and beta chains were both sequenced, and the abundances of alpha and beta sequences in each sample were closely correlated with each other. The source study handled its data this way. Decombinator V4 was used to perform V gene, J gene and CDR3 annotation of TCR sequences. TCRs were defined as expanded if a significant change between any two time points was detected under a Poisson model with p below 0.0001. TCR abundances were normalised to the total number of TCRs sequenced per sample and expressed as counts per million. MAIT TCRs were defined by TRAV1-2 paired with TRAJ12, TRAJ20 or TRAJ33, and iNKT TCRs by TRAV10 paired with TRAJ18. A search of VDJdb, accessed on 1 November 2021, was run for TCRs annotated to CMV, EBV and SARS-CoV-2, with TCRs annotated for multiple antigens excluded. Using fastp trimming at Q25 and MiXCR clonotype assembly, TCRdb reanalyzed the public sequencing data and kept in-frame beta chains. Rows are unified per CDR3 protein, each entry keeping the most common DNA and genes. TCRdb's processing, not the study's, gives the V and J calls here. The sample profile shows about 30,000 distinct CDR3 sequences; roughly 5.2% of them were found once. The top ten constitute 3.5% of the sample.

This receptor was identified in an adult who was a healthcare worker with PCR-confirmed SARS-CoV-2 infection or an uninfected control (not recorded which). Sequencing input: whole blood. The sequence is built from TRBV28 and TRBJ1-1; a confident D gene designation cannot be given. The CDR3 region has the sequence CASIDLNTEAFF. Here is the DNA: TGTGCCAGCATCGACCTGAACACTGAAGCTTTCTTT.